This TCR beta chain was identified during a study of blood T cell repertoires in COVID-19. Study-level background: Acute and convalescent COVID-19 samples came from the United States, Italy and Spain. T cells, B-cell-depleted T cells, or PBMCs supplied cDNA or gDNA.

This clone appeared a single time. In the original workflow: From reference gene primer amplification, estimates of nucleated cell counts were derived. Sequencing used immunoSEQ multiplex PCR; TCRdb keeps in-frame clones, though not all of them. D and trimming come from the DNA, and the V and J calls and clone size come from that table. This table has about half a million clones, approximately 83% appearing once. CDR3 length equals 16 residues. With 5 bases clipped from V and 5 bases from J, the junction kept 8 bases outside the gene matches. The germline gives CDR1 MDHEN, CDR2 SYDVKM. Sequenced sample: peripheral blood. The chain combines TRBV28 with TRBJ1-6; 8 positions agree with TRBD1. The source is a human donor in a cohort sampled during active COVID-19. The CDR3 nucleotides are TGTGCCAGCAGTATACCAGTGACAGGGGATAATTCACCCCTCCACTTT. The encoded protein is CASSIPVTGDNSPLHF. Complete variable domain (other parts from reference TRBV28 and TRBJ1-6): DVKVTQSSRYLVKRTGEKVFLECVQDMDHENMFWYRQDPGLGLRLIYFSYDVKMKEKGDIPEGYSVSREKKERFSLILESASTNQTSMYLCASSIPVTGDNSPLHFGNGTRLTVT.